A single sample gave rise to the 26 T cell receptor beta chains below, sequenced in a study of T cells after yellow fever vaccination. TCRdb redid the calling of the 5' RACE reads with MiXCR, one entry per CDR3 protein. The sample yields roughly 520,000 distinct CDR3 sequences, 20% to 25% seen once. Here the sequenced sample was PBMCs, taken roughly 20 days after the first yellow fever vaccination. These receptors originate from a man between 18 and 35 years old who received the YFV17D yellow fever vaccine.

The chain combines TRBV5-1 with TRBJ1-5; a possible D gene is TRBD1 (6 bases). The CDR3 covers 15 residues. Trimming removed 1 base from V and 4 bases from J, with 12 bases in between. Germline V gene lookup returns CDR1 SGHRS and CDR2 YFSETQ. The CDR3 DNA follows: TGCGCCAGCAGCTTGAACTCAGGGGAGAATCAGCCCCAGCATTTT. It specifies CASSLNSGENQPQHF.

In its sample, this clonotype was seen a few times. This sequence joins TRBV14 and TRBJ2-7, with a weak D call TRBD2 (5 bases). The germline gives CDR1 SGHDN, CDR2 FVKESK. There are 17 residues in the CDR3. Trimming removed 2 bases from V and 3 bases from J, with 20 bases in between. The CDR3 DNA is TGTGCCAGCAGCCAAAACATGGGGAGCCACCTCGACTACGAGCAGTACTTC. This translates into CASSQNMGSHLDYEQYF. Full variable domain (missing parts from reference TRBV14 and TRBJ2-7): EAGVTQFPSHSVIEKGQTVTLRCDPISGHDNLYWYRRVMGKEIKFLLHFVKESKQDESGMPNNRFLAERTGGTYSTLKVQPAELEDSGVYFCASSQNMGSHLDYEQYFGPGTRLTVT.

V usage is TRBV6-1 and J usage is TRBJ2-7, with D perhaps TRBD1 (5 bases). The germline gives CDR1 MNHNS, CDR2 SASEGT. The V and J ends lost 5 bases and 3 bases respectively, with 14 bases between them. This CDR3 comprises 14 residues. The CDR3, as DNA: TGTGCCAGCAGTCCAGATGGGCAGGGCTACGAGCAGTACTTC. Translating gives CASSPDGQGYEQYF.

The chain has TRBV4-2 and TRBJ2-3; either TRBD1 or TRBD2 may supply D (5 bases each). Germline-derived CDR1 and CDR2 are LGHNA and YNFKEQ. The CDR3 has 14 residues. Deletions cut 1 base from V and 8 bases from J, with 13 bases between. CDR3 loop: CASSQGTGPSTQYF. Written as DNA, the CDR3 is TGTGCCAGCAGCCAAGGAACGGGACCGAGTACGCAGTATTTT.

The chain combines TRBV9 with TRBJ2-1, with D tentatively TRBD2 (6 bases). V lost 0 bases, J lost 7 bases, and 14 bases lay in between. The germline CDR1 and CDR2 sequences are SGDLS and YYNGEE. This CDR3 is built from 15 residues. In nucleotides, the CDR3 is TGTGCCAGCAGCGTAGCCCCGGAGGGCTGGAATGAGCAGTTCTTC. Protein: CASSVAPEGWNEQFF.

The V and J genes are TRBV18 and TRBJ2-3, with D maybe TRBD2 (6 bases). The germline V gene has CDR1 KGHSH and CDR2 LQKENI. The CDR3 totals 15 residues. V lost 3 bases to trimming and J lost 6 bases, with 16 bases between them. CDR3 coding DNA: TGTGCCAGCTCACCTCTCTCCGGGACTGCCGATACGCAGTATTTT. Translated, it gives CASSPLSGTADTQYF.

This clonotype was found many times. CDR3 nucleotides: TGCAGTGCTAGAGGAGGGACAGGAGCAAACTATGGCTACACCTTC. Amino acids: CSARGGTGANYGYTF. This chain joins TRBV20-1 and TRBJ1-2; TRBD1 matches at 8 bases. The CDR3 runs to 15 residues. Germline V gene data show CDR1 as DFQATT and CDR2 as SNEGSKA (reference sequence). V was clipped by 1 base and J by 2 bases; unmatched bases: 6.

V is TRBV5-6 and J is TRBJ2-1; 8 nucleotides align to TRBD2. Trimming at V came to 2 bases and at J to 4 bases, leaving 8 bases not matched to a gene. The length of the CDR3 is 16 residues. Germline CDR1 is SGHDT and CDR2 is YYEEEE. CDR3: CASSFIASGGYNEQFF. The DNA for the CDR3 is TGTGCCAGCAGCTTTATAGCGAGCGGGGGTTACAATGAGCAGTTCTTC.

The chain couples TRBV6-5 to TRBJ1-5; no firm D call. V was clipped by 4 bases and J by 7 bases, with 11 bases between them. The CDR3 covers 13 residues. CDR1 MNHEY and CDR2 SVGAGI come from the germline V gene. The CDR3 nucleotides are TGTGCCAGCAGTTTGTCTCTTTACCAGCCCCAGCATTTT. This encodes CASSLSLYQPQHF.

This clonotype was recorded a few times. V and J are TRBV10-3 and TRBJ1-1; 8 bases align to TRBD1. Germline V gene lookup returns CDR1 ENHRY and CDR2 SYGVKD. The length of the CDR3 is 14 residues. The J segment lost 5 bases and the V segment lost 2 bases, leaving 4 bases of the junction unmatched. CDR3 sequence (DNA): TGTGCCATCAGTGAGGACAGGGGTCGAACTGAAGCTTTCTTT. It codes for CAISEDRGRTEAFF.

The CDR3 sequence: CSASGPVSEQYV. The CDR3, as DNA: TGCAGTGCTAGTGGTCCTGTTTCCGAGCAGTACGTC. The chain combines TRBV20-1 with TRBJ2-7; D is undetermined. The CDR3 extends over 12 amino acids. V was shortened by 3 bases and J by 6 bases, with 12 bases between the two germline ends. Germline CDR1 and CDR2: DFQATT and SNEGSKA (reference sequence).

This clonotype was found once. V is TRBV5-1 and J is TRBJ1-4, with D unclear. V was pared by 5 bases and J by 5 bases, with 7 bases between. This CDR3 spans 12 amino acids. Germline V lookup: CDR1 SGHRS, CDR2 YFSETQ. The CDR3 DNA sequence: TGCGCCAGCAGAGGGCCAAATGAAAAACTGTTTTTT. Translating it yields CASRGPNEKLFF.

The rearrangement joins TRBV6-1 to TRBJ2-7; TRBD1 matches 7 bases. The V and J ends lost 7 bases and 0 bases, in that order; junction bases with no gene match: 6. CDR3 length: 14 residues. CDR1 and CDR2 from the germline V gene are MNHNS and SASEGT. In nucleotides, the CDR3 is TGTGCCAGCACCGTGGGACAGCACTCCTACGAGCAGTACTTC. Its protein is CASTVGQHSYEQYF.

The rearrangement links TRBV7-9 to TRBJ2-2; D remains ambiguous. Trimming removed 4 bases from V and 3 bases from J, with 15 bases in between. The germline CDR1 and CDR2 sequences are SEHNR and FQNEAQ (reference sequence). This CDR3 spans 16 amino acids. DNA for the CDR3: TGTGCCAGCAGCTACCCGGAATGGTCGGACACCGGGGAGCTGTTTTTT. Translating it yields CASSYPEWSDTGELFF.

This clonotype was counted ten times or more. This sequence joins TRBV27 and TRBJ1-1, with D unclear. Germline-derived CDR1 and CDR2 are MNHEY and SMNVEV (reference sequence). With 9 bases removed from V and 0 bases from J, the gap between germline ends came to 11 bases. The CDR3 loop spans 13 amino acids. CDR3 residues: CASRDDVNTEAFF. Here the CDR3 DNA reads TGTGCCAGTCGGGATGATGTGAACACTGAAGCTTTCTTT.

This clonotype was recorded only once. The chain recombines TRBV28 with TRBJ2-4, with a weak D call TRBD2 (6 bases). V was clipped by 2 bases and J by 1 base, with 9 bases between them. The length of the CDR3 is 15 residues. Germline V gene data show CDR1 as MDHEN and CDR2 as SYDVKM. The CDR3: CASSLGGMAKNIQYF. CDR3 bases: TGTGCCAGCAGTTTAGGAGGGATGGCCAAAAACATTCAGTACTTC.

This clonotype showed up just a few times. The V call is TRBV7-8, the J call TRBJ2-1; 12 nucleotides align to TRBD1. The CDR3 loop spans 16 amino acids. V lost 5 bases and J lost 8; bases outside the gene matches: 10. Per the germline V gene, CDR1 is SGHVS and CDR2 is FQNEAQ. The CDR3: CASSLRDRGLLDEQFF. The CDR3 bases are TGTGCCAGCAGCCTGAGGGACAGGGGGCTTCTTGATGAGCAGTTCTTC.

This clonotype came up many times. This chain uses TRBV6-5 with TRBJ2-4, with a possible D match to TRBD2 (7 bases). V was clipped by 7 bases and J by 2 bases, with 12 bases between them. The V gene's germline CDR1 is MNHEY and CDR2 SVGAGI. The CDR3 runs to 14 residues. CDR3 in DNA: TGTGCCAGCATGGGGGGGCCAACCAAAAACATTCAGTACTTC. Protein product: CASMGGPTKNIQYF.

This clonotype has only a few counts. The chain carries TRBV27 and TRBJ2-3; unclear D gene. The CDR3 has 15 amino acids. Looked up from germline, CDR1 is MNHEY and CDR2 is SMNVEV (reference sequence). Trimming left V 3 bases short and J 11 bases short, with 21 bases between. The CDR3 coding sequence is TGTGCCAGCAGTTTCCCAGGTGCCCAAAACCGTATGCAGTATTTT. It encodes CASSFPGAQNRMQYF.

CDR3 in amino acids: CASSSARGHNEQFF. The DNA for the CDR3 is TGTGCCAGCAGCTCCGCCCGGGGCCACAATGAGCAGTTCTTC. The chain recombines TRBV7-8 with TRBJ2-1; D possibly matches TRBD1 or TRBD2 (5 bases each). V gave up 4 bases and J gave up 5 bases, with 12 bases separating them. Germline CDR1 SGHVS, CDR2 FQNEAQ. The CDR3 totals 14 residues. The full variable domain, completed using reference TRBV7-8 and TRBJ2-1, is GAGVSQSPRYKVAKRGQDVALRCDPISGHVSLFWYQQALGQGPEFLTYFQNEAQLDKSGLPSDRFFAERPEGSVSTLKIQRTQQEDSAVYLCASSSARGHNEQFFGPGTRLTVL.

The rearrangement links TRBV28 to TRBJ1-5; TRBD1 might be the D (5 bases). Trimming removed 4 bases from V and 8 bases from J, with 15 bases in between. The CDR3 runs to 14 residues. Per the germline V gene, CDR1 is MDHEN and CDR2 is SYDVKM. Here the CDR3 reads CASSSTEGREPQHF. The DNA of the CDR3 is TGTGCCAGCAGTTCCACAGAGGGCAGGGAGCCCCAGCATTTT.

This clonotype was counted only a few times. The chain combines TRBV18 with TRBJ2-5, with no clear D. This CDR3 comprises 13 residues. V lost 6 bases, J lost 0 bases, and 8 bases lay in between. Germline V gene lookup returns CDR1 KGHSH and CDR2 LQKENI. CDR3 bases: TGTGCCAGCTCCCGAAGGGACCAAGAGACCCAGTACTTC. It specifies CASSRRDQETQYF.

This clonotype has a count of ten or more. The rearrangement links TRBV7-2 to TRBJ2-7; TRBD1 or TRBD2 may be the D gene (5 bases each). CDR3 length: 14 residues. Germline assignment: CDR1 SGHTA and CDR2 FQGNSA. Trimming removed 3 bases at V and 9 bases at J, with 18 bases between. DNA for the CDR3: TGTGCCAGCAGCTTCGAGAGGGGATTTACGATGCAGTACTTC. As protein: CASSFERGFTMQYF.

There are a few counts of this clonotype. The chain has TRBV5-8 and TRBJ2-7, with a possible D match to TRBD2 (6 bases). The CDR3 contains 14 residues. The V gene lost 7 bases and the J gene lost 1 base, with 15 bases spanning the gap. CDR1 and CDR2 from the germline V gene are SGHTS and YDEGEE. The CDR3 here is CASLEGWNSYEQYF. The CDR3 coding sequence is TGTGCCAGCTTGGAGGGTTGGAATTCCTACGAGCAGTACTTC.

DNA for the CDR3: TGCGCCAGCAGCCAACCTAAGAACACCGGGGAGCTGTTTTTT. This codes for CASSQPKNTGELFF. V is TRBV4-1 and J is TRBJ2-2; D is ambiguous. Germline values: CDR1 MGHRA, CDR2 YSYEKL. This CDR3 contains 14 residues. Trimming removed 2 bases at V and 1 base at J, with 5 bases between.

In this sample, this clonotype turned up a few times. The chain combines TRBV7-9 with TRBJ2-3; TRBD1 matches 7 bases. CDR3 length equals 16 residues. Germline trimming cut 5 bases from V and 0 bases from J; bases unmatched to any gene: 8. The germline V gene has CDR1 SEHNR and CDR2 FQNEAQ (reference sequence). CDR3 sequence: CASSPPTGESTDTQYF. For the CDR3, the DNA is TGTGCCAGCAGCCCACCCACAGGGGAAAGCACAGATACGCAGTATTTT.